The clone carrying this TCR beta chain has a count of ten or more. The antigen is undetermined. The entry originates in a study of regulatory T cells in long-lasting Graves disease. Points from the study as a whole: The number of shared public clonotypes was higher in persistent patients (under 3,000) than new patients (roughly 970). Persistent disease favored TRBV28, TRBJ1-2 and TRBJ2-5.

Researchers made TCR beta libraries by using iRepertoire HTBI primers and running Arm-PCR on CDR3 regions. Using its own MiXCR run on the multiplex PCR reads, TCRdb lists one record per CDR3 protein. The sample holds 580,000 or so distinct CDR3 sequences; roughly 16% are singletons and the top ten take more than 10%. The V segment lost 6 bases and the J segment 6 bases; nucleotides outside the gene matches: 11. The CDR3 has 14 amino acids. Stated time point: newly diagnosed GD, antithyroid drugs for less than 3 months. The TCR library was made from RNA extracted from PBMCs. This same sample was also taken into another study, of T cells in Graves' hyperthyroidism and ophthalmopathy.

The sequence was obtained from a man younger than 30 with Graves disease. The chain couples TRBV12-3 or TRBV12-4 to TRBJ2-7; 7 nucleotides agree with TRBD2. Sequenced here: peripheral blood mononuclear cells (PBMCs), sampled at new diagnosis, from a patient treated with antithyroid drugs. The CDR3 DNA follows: TGTGCCAGCAGCCCTACTCGGGGACTACGCGAGCAGTACTTC. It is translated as CASSPTRGLREQYF.